Listed here are 12 T cell receptor beta chains from one sample, sequenced in a study of cytomegalovirus exposure and HLA in healthy donors. The study ran its PCR with 60 Vbeta and 13 Jbeta primers. Produced via immunoSEQ multiplex PCR; TCRdb's table is partial and in-frame only. This table holds more than 95,000 clones. Sequencing used PBMCs. The receptors shown here come from a man aged 30-40 years in good health and CMV-seronegative.

The gene calls are TRBV7-3 and TRBJ2-5, with 9 bases identical to TRBD1. The DNA matches TRBJ2-7 better at its end, which makes the J call doubtful. The CDR3 totals 16 residues. Per germline, CDR1 SGHTA and CDR2 FQGTGA. CDR3 coding DNA: TGTGCCAGCAGCTTAAGGGCCGGGACAGGGATCTACGAGCAGTACTTC. This encodes CASSLRAGTGIYEQYF.

The chain employs TRBV7-9 and TRBJ1-4; maybe TRBD1 (5 bases). The CDR3 covers 15 residues. The germline V gene encodes CDR1 SEHNR and CDR2 FQNEAQ (reference sequence). V was pared by 7 bases and J by 8 bases, with 20 bases between. CDR3 region: CASTSSGGRPEKLFF. The CDR3 DNA follows: TGTGCCAGCACCTCCTCGGGGGGTCGCCCAGAAAAACTGTTTTTT.

V gene TRBV18 combines with J gene TRBJ2-7; TRBD1 is a possible D gene (6 bases). The CDR3 covers 14 residues. Germline assignment: CDR1 KGHSH and CDR2 LQKENI. V was pared by 1 base and J by 6 bases, with 13 bases between. CDR3 loop: CASSPRTTGFEQYF. The CDR3 DNA reads as TGTGCCAGCTCACCACGGACCACAGGGTTCGAGCAGTACTTC. The entire variable domain, with the rest obtained from reference TRBV18 and TRBJ2-7, is as follows: NAGVMQNPRHLVRRRGQEARLRCSPMKGHSHVYWYRQLPEEGLKFMVYLQKENIIDESGMPKERFSAEFPKEGPSILRIQQVVRGDSAAYFCASSPRTTGFEQYFGPGTRLTVT.

The chain employs TRBV7-2 and TRBJ2-3; a weak D match, TRBD1 (6 bases). CDR1 and CDR2 (germline): SGHTA, FQGNSA. The CDR3 sequence is 16 residues long. V lost 2 bases, J lost 5 bases, and 17 bases lay in between. The CDR3: CASSLRVRVTGDTQYF. The DNA for the CDR3 is TGTGCCAGCAGCTTAAGGGTTAGGGTGACAGGAGATACGCAGTATTTT.

The rearrangement uses TRBV13 and TRBJ1-3; possible D gene TRBD1, 6 bases. V lost 4 bases, J lost 2 bases, and 9 bases lay in between. The CDR3 totals 14 residues. Germline values: CDR1 PRHDT, CDR2 FYEKMQ (reference sequence). The CDR3 sequence is CASSSGVAGNTIYF. In DNA form, the CDR3 reads TGTGCCAGCAGCTCAGGGGTAGCTGGAAACACCATATATTTT.

The chain combines TRBV7-2 with TRBJ2-6; TRBD1 matches 9 bases. CDR3 length equals 18 residues. The germline CDR1 and CDR2 sequences are SGHTA and FQGNSA. The V and J ends lost 4 bases and 2 bases, in that order; junction bases with no gene match: 9. The CDR3 DNA reads as TGTGCCAGCAGCTCGAGAGACAGGGGGGGAACTGGGGCCAACGTCCTGACTTTC. It is translated as CASSSRDRGGTGANVLTF. Using reference TRBV7-2 and TRBJ2-6 for the parts outside the CDR3, the full variable domain is GAGVSQSPSNKVTEKGKDVELRCDPISGHTALYWYRQSLGQGLEFLIYFQGNSAPDKSGLPSDRFSAERTGGSVSTLTIQRTQQEDSAVYLCASSSRDRGGTGANVLTFGAGSRLTVL.

This chain connects TRBV5-6 to TRBJ1-6, with 8 bases fitting TRBD1. J was trimmed by 7 bases and V by 0 bases; bases with no gene match: 3. The CDR3 has 15 amino acids. Germline V gives CDR1 SGHDT, CDR2 YYEEEE. The CDR3 region is CASSLDRTGNSPLHF. The DNA for the CDR3 is TGTGCCAGCAGCTTGGACAGGACAGGGAATTCACCCCTCCACTTT.

The rearrangement joins TRBV13 to TRBJ2-3; 9 bases are a match to TRBD1. Germline CDR1 reads PRHDT; CDR2 reads FYEKMQ (reference sequence). The CDR3 extends over 15 amino acids. V lost 1 base, J lost 6 bases, and 5 bases stayed unmatched. CDR3 protein: CASSLVGTGSDTQYF. The CDR3 coding sequence is TGTGCCAGCAGCTTAGTCGGGACAGGGTCCGATACGCAGTATTTT.

The chain joins TRBV29-1 to TRBJ2-5; tentative D call: TRBD1 (6 bases). The CDR3 has 13 amino acids. V was cut by 6 bases and J by 3 bases, with 14 bases left in between. Germline V lookup: CDR1 SQVTM, CDR2 ANQGSEA. DNA of the CDR3: TGCAGCGTCTCTTGGACAGTAGAAGAGACCCAGTACTTC. This translates into CSVSWTVEETQYF.

The V call is TRBV7-2, the J call TRBJ2-5, with 7 nucleotides matching TRBD2. The V gene end was trimmed by 0 bases and the J gene end by 5 bases; junction bases not matched to a gene: 9. The CDR3 is 16 residues long. Germline CDR1 SGHTA, CDR2 FQGNSA. The CDR3 sequence is CASSLALAGVGETQYF. Here the CDR3 DNA reads TGTGCCAGCAGCTTAGCGCTGGCGGGAGTGGGGGAGACCCAGTACTTC.

The V gene is TRBV19, the J gene TRBJ2-7; 13 bases fit TRBD2. This CDR3 is 15 amino acids long. Germline lookup yields CDR1 LNHDA and CDR2 SQIVND (reference sequence). The V segment lost 1 base and the J segment 6 bases; nucleotides outside the gene matches: 3. The CDR3 sequence is CASSIAGTSGIEQYF. In DNA, the CDR3 is TGTGCCAGTAGTATAGCTGGGACTAGCGGGATCGAGCAGTACTTC.

V gene TRBV18 combines with J gene TRBJ2-3; 7 bases map to TRBD2. With V trimmed by 1 base and J by 0 bases, 4 bases remained unmatched. The CDR3 loop spans 16 amino acids. Germline values: CDR1 KGHSH, CDR2 LQKENI. The CDR3 DNA reads as TGTGCCAGCTCACCACAACTAGCGCCGAGCACAGATACGCAGTATTTT. Translation gives CASSPQLAPSTDTQYF.